These 14 T cell receptor beta chains originate from one sample sequenced in a study of OX40 agonist ivuxolimab in advanced cancers. This table comes from immunoSEQ multiplex PCR, and its TCRdb copy is limited to in-frame clones, with some not included. Here the sample spans approximately 35,000 clones, roughly three quarters being singletons. The sequences come from CD4+ or CD8+ T cells sorted from blood, collected in a trial of the OX40 agonist ivuxolimab. The source of these receptors is an adult with an advanced solid tumor such as melanoma, head and neck, liver or kidney cancer.

Here the CDR3 reads CASKRDYDTDTQYF. CDR3 DNA sequence: TGTGCCAGCAAAAGGGACTACGACACAGATACGCAGTATTTT. The chain combines TRBV6-1 with TRBJ2-3; 7 bases align to TRBD2. The CDR3 is 14 residues long. V lost 7 bases and J lost 2; bases outside the gene matches: 6. Germline V gene sequence: CDR1 MNHNS, CDR2 SASEGT.

The chain links TRBV5-6 to TRBJ2-1; D may be TRBD2 (6 bases). The CDR3 consists of 15 residues. With 4 bases removed from V and 0 bases from J, the gap between germline ends came to 11 bases. The germline CDR1 and CDR2 sequences are SGHDT and YYEEEE. CDR3 amino acids: CASSRDSRSYNEQFF. The DNA of the CDR3 is TGTGCCAGCAGCAGGGACTCCCGCTCCTACAATGAGCAGTTCTTC.

In this sample, this clone turned up once. The chain has TRBV6-1 and TRBJ2-3; the match to TRBD2 covers 9 bases. Looked up from germline, CDR1 is MNHNS and CDR2 is SASEGT. V shed 10 bases, J shed 5 bases, and the junction held 13 bases outside the gene matches. CDR3 length equals 15 residues. CDR3 DNA sequence: TGTGCCATTACAATAGCGGGAGTGGGCATAGATACGCAGTATTTT. Translating it yields CAITIAGVGIDTQYF.

This rearrangement joins TRBV5-1 to TRBJ2-2; D might be TRBD2 (5 bases). The CDR3 sequence is 14 residues long. Per the germline V gene, CDR1 is SGHRS and CDR2 is YFSETQ. Deletions cut 6 bases from V and 8 bases from J, with 17 bases between. CDR3: CASTNRSGSGELFF. In DNA, the CDR3 is TGCGCCAGCACCAATCGAAGCGGATCTGGGGAGCTGTTTTTT.

In its sample, this clone is large. The chain couples TRBV6-1 to TRBJ2-7; weak D call: TRBD2 (5 bases). Trimming took 5 bases from V and 3 from J, leaving 8 bases between them. Germline CDR1 is MNHNS and CDR2 is SASEGT. The CDR3 has 12 residues. This CDR3 reads CASSWERYEQYF. CDR3 coding DNA: TGTGCCAGCAGTTGGGAGCGCTACGAGCAGTACTTC.

CDR3 sequence reads: CASSLLGRAGANVLTF. Written as DNA, the CDR3 is TGCGCCAGCAGCTTGCTGGGCAGAGCTGGGGCCAACGTCCTGACTTTC. The chain carries TRBV5-1 and TRBJ2-6, with no clear D. The CDR3 sequence is 16 residues long. Germline V gene data show CDR1 as SGHRS and CDR2 as YFSETQ. V lost 1 base and J lost 2, with 10 bases in between.

The chain carries TRBV27 and TRBJ1-4, with D possibly matching TRBD1 (6 bases). This CDR3 comprises 15 residues. CDR1 and CDR2 (germline): MNHEY, SMNVEV (reference sequence). V lost 4 bases, J lost 7 bases, and 16 bases lay in between. CDR3 in DNA: TGTGCCAGCAGTTCTAGGGGGATTTCAGGTGAAAAACTGTTTTTT. Amino acid sequence: CASSSRGISGEKLFF. Using reference TRBV27 and TRBJ1-4 for the parts outside the CDR3, the full variable domain is EAQVTQNPRYLITVTGKKLTVTCSQNMNHEYMSWYRQDPGLGLRQIYYSMNVEVTDKGDVPEGYKVSRKEKRNFPLILESPSPNQTSLYFCASSSRGISGEKLFFGSGTQLSVL.

The J gene is TRBJ2-5, the V gene TRBV5-5; D possibly corresponds to TRBD1 (5 bases). The CDR3 length is 15 residues. Germline assignment: CDR1 SGHKS and CDR2 YYEKEE (reference sequence). Trimming took off 3 bases at V and 5 bases at J, with 17 bases between the two ends. The CDR3 nucleotides are TGTGCCAGCAGCTCCGCTTTAGGGGTAGGGGAGACCCAGTACTTC. Amino acid sequence: CASSSALGVGETQYF.

The chain is built from TRBV6-6 and TRBJ2-7, with TRBD1 as a possible D gene (5 bases). Looked up from germline, CDR1 is MNHNY and CDR2 is SVGAGI (reference sequence). This CDR3 is built from 11 residues. Trimming removed 10 bases at V and 3 bases at J, with 10 bases between. As DNA, the CDR3 is TGTGCCACCCGACAGTACTACGAGCAGTACTTC. Protein sequence: CATRQYYEQYF.

In its sample, this clone was seen once. The chain is built from TRBV2 and TRBJ1-1; no clear D. This CDR3 is 14 amino acids long. The V end lost 4 bases, the J end lost 3 bases, and 12 bases lay between the germline ends. The germline V gene encodes CDR1 SNHLY and CDR2 FYNNEI. CDR3 residues: CASSAEGAHTEAFF. In nucleotides, the CDR3 is TGTGCCAGCAGTGCGGAGGGCGCGCACACTGAAGCTTTCTTT.

The genes are TRBV19 and TRBJ2-1; weak D call: TRBD1 (8 bases). V lost 7 bases and J 5 bases, leaving 18 bases between the germline ends. From germline, CDR1 is LNHDA and CDR2 SQIVND (reference sequence). This CDR3 has 15 residues. The CDR3 reads CASKGGTGDNNEQFF. CDR3 nucleotides: TGTGCCAGTAAGGGGGGGACAGGAGATAACAATGAGCAGTTCTTC.

This clone was counted a single time. The gene calls are TRBV5-5 and TRBJ1-2, with D maybe TRBD1 (6 bases). With 1 base removed from V and 4 bases from J, the gap between germline ends came to 11 bases. The CDR3 runs to 14 residues. Germline V CDR1 and CDR2: SGHKS, YYEKEE (reference sequence). CDR3 sequence: CASSLLGAGYGYTF. The CDR3 coding sequence is TGTGCCAGCAGCTTGTTGGGGGCGGGCTATGGCTACACCTTC.

The rearrangement joins TRBV6-6 to TRBJ1-1; D uncertain. The germline V gene has CDR1 MNHNY and CDR2 SVGAGI (reference sequence). The CDR3 sequence is 16 residues long. V lost 2 bases, J lost 2 bases, and 15 bases lay in between. CDR3: CASSYATIDRNTEAFF. The CDR3 DNA follows: TGTGCCAGCAGTTACGCAACCATTGATCGAAACACTGAAGCTTTCTTT.

The CDR3 DNA reads TGTGCCAGCAGCTTAGTCGGGGGAGGCTCTGGAAACACCATATATTTT. This gives the protein CASSLVGGGSGNTIYF. The V gene is TRBV7-9, the J gene TRBJ1-3, with a possible D match to TRBD1 (5 bases). This CDR3 has 16 residues. Trimming took off 1 base at V and 0 bases at J, with 10 bases between the two ends. In germline, CDR1 is SEHNR, CDR2 FQNEAQ (reference sequence).